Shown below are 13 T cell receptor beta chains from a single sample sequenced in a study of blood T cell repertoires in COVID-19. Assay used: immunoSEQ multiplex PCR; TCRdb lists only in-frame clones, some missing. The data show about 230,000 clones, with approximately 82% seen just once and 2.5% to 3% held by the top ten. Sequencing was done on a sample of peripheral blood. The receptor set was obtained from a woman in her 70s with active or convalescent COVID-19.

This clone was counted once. The CDR3, as DNA: TGTGCCAGCAGCCCCCAGGGGGGAAGCTACAATGAGCAGTTCTTC. The encoded protein is CASSPQGGSYNEQFF. The gene calls are TRBV3-1 (or the pseudogene TRBV3-2) and TRBJ2-1; D is possibly TRBD1 (7 bases). The CDR3 covers 15 residues. The germline V and J ends were trimmed by 4 bases and 3 bases, with 13 bases remaining between them. From germline, CDR1 is LGHDT and CDR2 YNNKEL (reference sequence).

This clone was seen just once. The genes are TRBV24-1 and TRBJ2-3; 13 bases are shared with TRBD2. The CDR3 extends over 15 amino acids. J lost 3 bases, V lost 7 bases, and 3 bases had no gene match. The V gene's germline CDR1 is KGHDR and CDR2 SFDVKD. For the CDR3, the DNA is TGTGCCACCAGACCACTAGCGGGAGGGACAGATACGCAGTATTTT. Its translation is CATRPLAGGTDTQYF.

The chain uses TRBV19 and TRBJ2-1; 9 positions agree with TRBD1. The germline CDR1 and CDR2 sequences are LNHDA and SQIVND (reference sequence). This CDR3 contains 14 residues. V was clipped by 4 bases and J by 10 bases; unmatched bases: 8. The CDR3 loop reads CASSTNPGTGEQFF. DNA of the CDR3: TGTGCCAGTAGTACCAACCCCGGGACAGGGGAGCAGTTCTTC.

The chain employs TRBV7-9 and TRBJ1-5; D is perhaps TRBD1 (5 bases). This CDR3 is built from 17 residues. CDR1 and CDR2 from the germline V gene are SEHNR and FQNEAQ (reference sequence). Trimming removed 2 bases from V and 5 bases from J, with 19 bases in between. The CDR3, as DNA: TGTGCCAGCAGCTTATCCACAGGAAGAGGTGCGGATCAGCCCCAGCATTTT. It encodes CASSLSTGRGADQPQHF.

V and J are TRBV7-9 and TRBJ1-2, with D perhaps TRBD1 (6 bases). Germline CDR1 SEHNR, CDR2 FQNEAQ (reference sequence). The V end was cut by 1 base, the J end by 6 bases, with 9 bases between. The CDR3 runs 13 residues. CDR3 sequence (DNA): TGTGCCAGCAGCTTAGAGGGACAAGATGGCTACACCTTC. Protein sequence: CASSLEGQDGYTF.

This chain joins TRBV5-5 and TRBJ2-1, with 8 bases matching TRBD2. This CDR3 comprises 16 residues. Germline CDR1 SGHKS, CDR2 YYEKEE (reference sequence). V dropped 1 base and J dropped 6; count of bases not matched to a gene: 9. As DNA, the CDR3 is TGTGCCAGCAGCTTGCTCTCGCGGGAGGTTAGCAATGAGCAGTTCTTC. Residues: CASSLLSREVSNEQFF.

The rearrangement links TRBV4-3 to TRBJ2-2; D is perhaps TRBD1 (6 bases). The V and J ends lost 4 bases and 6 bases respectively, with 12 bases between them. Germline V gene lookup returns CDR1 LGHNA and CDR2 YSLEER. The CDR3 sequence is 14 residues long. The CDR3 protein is CASSRIQGAGELFF. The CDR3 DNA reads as TGCGCCAGCAGCCGGATACAGGGTGCCGGGGAGCTGTTTTTT.

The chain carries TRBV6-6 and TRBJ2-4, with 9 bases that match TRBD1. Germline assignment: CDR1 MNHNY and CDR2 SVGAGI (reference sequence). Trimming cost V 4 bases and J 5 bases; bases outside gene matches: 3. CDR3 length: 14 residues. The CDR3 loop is CASSSQGAQNIQYF. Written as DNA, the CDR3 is TGTGCCAGCAGTTCACAGGGGGCCCAAAACATTCAGTACTTC.

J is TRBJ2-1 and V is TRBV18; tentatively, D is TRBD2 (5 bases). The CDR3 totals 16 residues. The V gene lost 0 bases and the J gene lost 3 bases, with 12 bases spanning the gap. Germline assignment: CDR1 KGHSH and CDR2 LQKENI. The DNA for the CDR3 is TGTGCCAGCTCACCACCGGACTCGCCCCTCTACAATGAGCAGTTCTTC. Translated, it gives CASSPPDSPLYNEQFF. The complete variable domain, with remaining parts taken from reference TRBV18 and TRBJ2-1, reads NAGVMQNPRHLVRRRGQEARLRCSPMKGHSHVYWYRQLPEEGLKFMVYLQKENIIDESGMPKERFSAEFPKEGPSILRIQQVVRGDSAAYFCASSPPDSPLYNEQFFGPGTRLTVL.

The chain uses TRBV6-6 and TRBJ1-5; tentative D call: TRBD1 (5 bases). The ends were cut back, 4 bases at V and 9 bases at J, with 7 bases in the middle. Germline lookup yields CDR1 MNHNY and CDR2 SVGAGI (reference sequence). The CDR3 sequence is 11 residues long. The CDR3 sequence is CASSSRVPQHF. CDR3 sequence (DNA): TGTGCCAGCAGTTCCAGGGTGCCCCAGCATTTT.

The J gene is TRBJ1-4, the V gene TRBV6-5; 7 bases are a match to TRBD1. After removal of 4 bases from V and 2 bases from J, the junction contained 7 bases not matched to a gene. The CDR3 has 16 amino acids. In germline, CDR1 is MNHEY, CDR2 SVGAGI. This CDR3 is CASSSGTVFTNEKLFF. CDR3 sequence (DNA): TGTGCCAGCAGTTCTGGGACAGTTTTCACTAATGAAAAACTGTTTTTT.

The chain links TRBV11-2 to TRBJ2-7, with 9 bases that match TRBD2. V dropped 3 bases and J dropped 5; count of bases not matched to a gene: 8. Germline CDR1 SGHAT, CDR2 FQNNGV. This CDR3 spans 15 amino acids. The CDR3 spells CASSFLLAGENEQYF. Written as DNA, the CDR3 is TGTGCCAGCAGCTTTTTATTAGCGGGAGAAAACGAGCAGTACTTC.

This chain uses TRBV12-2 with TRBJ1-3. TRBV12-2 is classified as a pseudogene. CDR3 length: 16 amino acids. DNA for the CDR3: TGTGCAAGTCGCTCCGGGGGTAGACACCATGGGGACACCATATATTTT. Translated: CASRSGGRHHGDTIYF.